This TCR beta chain was obtained from a study of identical twins. General study findings and limits: A lower insertion count was a feature of abundant cord blood beta clonotypes, with no such feature in memory repertoires. It was cross-sectional statistical analysis, not following the same donors, that the conclusions relied on. Researchers reported excess low generation probability among twin-shared out-of-frame alpha sequences.

Germline lookup yields CDR1 LGHDT and CDR2 YNNKEL (reference sequence). CDR3 length: 13 residues. TCRdb independently ran MiXCR on the 5' RACE reads; one entry per CDR3 protein. This sample carries approximately 1.8 million distinct CDR3 sequences, 25% to 35% of them seen once, and the ten largest clones take about 0.27%. This clonotype was picked up a small number of times. Its antigen is currently unknown. The receptor comes from a newborn girl in good health. Source material: cord blood. The rearrangement links TRBV3-1 to TRBJ2-4, with D hard to call. The J call may be wrong; the DNA end is better matched by TRBJ2-5. The CDR3 sequence: CASSQLRFETQYF. DNA for the CDR3: TGTGCCAGCAGCCAATTGAGATTTGAGACCCAGTACTTC.